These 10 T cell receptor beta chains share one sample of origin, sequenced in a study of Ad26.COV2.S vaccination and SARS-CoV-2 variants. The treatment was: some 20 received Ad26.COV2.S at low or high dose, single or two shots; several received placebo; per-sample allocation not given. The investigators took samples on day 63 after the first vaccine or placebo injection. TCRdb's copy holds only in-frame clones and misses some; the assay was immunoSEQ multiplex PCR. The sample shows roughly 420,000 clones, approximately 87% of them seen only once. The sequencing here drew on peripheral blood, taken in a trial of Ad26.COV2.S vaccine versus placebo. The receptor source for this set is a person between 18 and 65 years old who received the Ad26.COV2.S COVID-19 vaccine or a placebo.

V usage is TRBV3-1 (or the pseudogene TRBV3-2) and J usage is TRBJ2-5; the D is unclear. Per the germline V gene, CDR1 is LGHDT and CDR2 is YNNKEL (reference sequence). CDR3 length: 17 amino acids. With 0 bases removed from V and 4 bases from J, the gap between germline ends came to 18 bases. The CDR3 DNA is TGTGCCAGCAGCCAAGATGGAGAGAGATGGGGTGGAGAGACCCAGTACTTC. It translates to CASSQDGERWGGETQYF.

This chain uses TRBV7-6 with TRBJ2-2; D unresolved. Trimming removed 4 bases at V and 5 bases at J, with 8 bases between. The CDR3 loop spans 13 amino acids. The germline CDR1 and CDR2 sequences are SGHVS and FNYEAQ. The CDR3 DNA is TGTGCCAGCAGCTCCATGAGTACCGGGGAGCTGTTTTTT. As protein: CASSSMSTGELFF.

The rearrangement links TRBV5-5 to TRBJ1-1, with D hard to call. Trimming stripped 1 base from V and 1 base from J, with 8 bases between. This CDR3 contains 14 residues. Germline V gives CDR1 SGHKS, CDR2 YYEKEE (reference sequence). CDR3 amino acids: CASSLQPQNTEAFF. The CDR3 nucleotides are TGTGCCAGCAGCTTGCAGCCCCAGAACACTGAAGCTTTCTTT.

CDR3 coding DNA: TGTGCCAGCAGCAATAGGGAGACCCAGTACTTC. This sequence encodes CASSNRETQYF. The rearrangement links TRBV6-5 to TRBJ2-5; D uncertain. V was pared by 6 bases and J by 5 bases, with 7 bases between. Germline V gene data show CDR1 as MNHEY and CDR2 as SVGAGI. There are 11 residues in the CDR3.

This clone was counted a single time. The CDR3 here is CASSQERGGRSTDTQYF. The DNA of the CDR3 is TGCGCCAGCAGCCAAGAGCGGGGGGGCCGAAGCACAGATACGCAGTATTTT. The chain joins TRBV4-1 to TRBJ2-3, with 9 bases lining up with TRBD2. In germline, CDR1 is MGHRA, CDR2 YSYEKL. The J segment lost 0 bases and the V segment lost 0 bases, leaving 4 bases of the junction unmatched. The CDR3 totals 17 residues.

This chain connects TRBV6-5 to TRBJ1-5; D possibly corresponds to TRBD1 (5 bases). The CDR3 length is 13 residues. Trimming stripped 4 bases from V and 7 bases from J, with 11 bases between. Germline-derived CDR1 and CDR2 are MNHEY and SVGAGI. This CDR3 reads CASSSLWDQPQHF. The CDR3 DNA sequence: TGTGCCAGCAGTTCTTTATGGGACCAGCCCCAGCATTTT.

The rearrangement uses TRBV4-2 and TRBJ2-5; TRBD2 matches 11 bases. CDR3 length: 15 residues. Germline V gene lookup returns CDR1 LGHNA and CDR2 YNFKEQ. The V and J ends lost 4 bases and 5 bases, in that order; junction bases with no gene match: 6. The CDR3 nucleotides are TGTGCCAGCAGCCCCTTAGCGGGGGGGCCGGAGACCCAGTACTTC. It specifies CASSPLAGGPETQYF.

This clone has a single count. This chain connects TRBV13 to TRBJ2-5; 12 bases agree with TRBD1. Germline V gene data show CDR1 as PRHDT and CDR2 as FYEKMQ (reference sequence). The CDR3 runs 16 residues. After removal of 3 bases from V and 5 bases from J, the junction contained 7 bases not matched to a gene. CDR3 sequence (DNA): TGTGCCAGCAGCTTGCCCGGGACAGGGGGCTTGGAGACCCAGTACTTC. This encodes CASSLPGTGGLETQYF.

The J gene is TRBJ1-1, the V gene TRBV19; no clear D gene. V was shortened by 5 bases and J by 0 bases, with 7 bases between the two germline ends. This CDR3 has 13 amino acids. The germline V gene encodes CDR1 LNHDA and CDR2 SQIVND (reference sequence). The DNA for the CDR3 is TGTGCCAGTAGTGAACGTATGAACACTGAAGCTTTCTTT. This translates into CASSERMNTEAFF.

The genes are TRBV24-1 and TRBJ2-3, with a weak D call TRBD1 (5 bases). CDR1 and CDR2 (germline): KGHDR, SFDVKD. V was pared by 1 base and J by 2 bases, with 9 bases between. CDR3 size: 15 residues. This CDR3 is CATSDLVGVTDTQYF. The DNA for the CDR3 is TGTGCCACCAGTGATTTAGTAGGGGTCACAGATACGCAGTATTTT.